This entry lists 29 T cell receptor beta chains sequenced from one sample in a study of T-cell reconstitution after alpha-beta-depleted transplantation in children. TCRbeta library construction was performed incorporating unique molecular identifiers. In TCRdb, the PCR reads were re-called with MiXCR into one record per CDR3 protein. The repertoire holds 580,000 or so distinct CDR3 sequences, with roughly 24% as singletons. Source: PBMCs, mostly from graft donor cells, taken 360 days after TCRalphabeta/CD19-depleted stem cell transplant. All receptors derive from a boy under three years old who had a stem cell transplant for acute myeloid leukemia, so the T cells may come from the graft donor.

The sample holds a few counts of this clonotype. This chain connects TRBV12-3 or TRBV12-4 to TRBJ2-7, with D possibly matching TRBD1 (5 bases). V lost 4 bases and J lost 1, with 17 bases in between. The CDR3 is made up of 16 amino acids. CDR3 residues: CASSWSQGRVSYEQYF. The CDR3 region has the DNA TGTGCCAGCAGTTGGTCCCAGGGAAGGGTTTCCTACGAGCAGTACTTC.

The chain recombines TRBV2 with TRBJ2-2, with D maybe TRBD2 (6 bases). Trimming removed 11 bases at V and 4 bases at J, with 17 bases between. The germline gives CDR1 SNHLY, CDR2 FYNNEI. The CDR3 runs 14 residues. DNA of the CDR3: TGTGCCGGGGCCTATAGCGGCCGCACCGGGGAGCTGTTTTTT. Translation gives CAGAYSGRTGELFF.

The V call is TRBV25-1, the J call TRBJ2-3; D is possibly TRBD1 (6 bases). Germline V gene sequence: CDR1 MGHDK, CDR2 SYGVNS. CDR3 size: 15 residues. V lost 4 bases to trimming and J lost 0 bases, with 11 bases between them. The CDR3 spells CASSAGAMSTDTQYF. The CDR3 bases are TGTGCCAGCAGTGCAGGGGCCATGAGCACAGATACGCAGTATTTT.

This clonotype was counted many times. The genes are TRBV4-1 and TRBJ1-1; D is unresolved. CDR1 is MGHRA and CDR2 is YSYEKL in the germline V gene. V dropped 0 bases and J dropped 5 bases, with 19 bases sitting between them. The CDR3 length is 17 residues. CDR3 amino acids: CASSQDGPTPGWTEAFF. CDR3 bases: TGCGCCAGCAGCCAAGACGGACCGACCCCCGGATGGACTGAAGCTTTCTTT.

This sequence joins TRBV10-2 and TRBJ1-1; D remains unclear. The CDR3 covers 13 residues. V was trimmed by 6 bases and J by 2 bases, leaving 10 bases between them. Germline CDR1 is WSHSY and CDR2 is SAAADI. The CDR3 coding sequence is TGCGCCAGCAGGGAAGTAGATAACACTGAAGCTTTCTTT. Amino acid sequence: CASREVDNTEAFF.

This clonotype was detected only a few times. V is TRBV20-1 and J is TRBJ2-2, with TRBD1 matching 7 bases. Germline-derived CDR1 and CDR2 are DFQATT and SNEGSKA (reference sequence). This CDR3 is 14 amino acids long. V shed 6 bases, J shed 4 bases, and the junction held 8 bases outside the gene matches. The CDR3 DNA reads as TGCAGTGCCACCAGACAGGGCCCCACCGGGGAGCTGTTTTTT. Translation gives CSATRQGPTGELFF.

The chain carries TRBV5-1 and TRBJ2-1; D uncertain. The V gene lost 3 bases and the J gene lost 7 bases, with 14 bases spanning the gap. Germline CDR1 and CDR2: SGHRS and YFSETQ. This CDR3 spans 14 amino acids. The CDR3 DNA reads as TGCGCCAGCAGCTCCCCCTATCCCGGGAATGAGCAGTTCTTC. It yields the protein CASSSPYPGNEQFF.

This clonotype has ten or more counts. The chain has TRBV11-1 and TRBJ2-5; 7 bases agree with TRBD1. Germline CDR1 SGHAT, CDR2 FQDESV (reference sequence). Trimming took 1 base from V and 2 from J; bases not matched to a gene: 10. There are 17 residues in the CDR3. The DNA for the CDR3 is TGTGCCAGCAGCTTAGGGGAAGGGGGCTGGGGACAAGAGACCCAGTACTTC. This encodes CASSLGEGGWGQETQYF.

V and J are TRBV6-5 and TRBJ2-7; D possibly corresponds to TRBD2 (6 bases). V was pared by 8 bases and J by 3 bases, with 17 bases between. Germline assignment: CDR1 MNHEY and CDR2 SVGAGI. The CDR3 sequence is 14 residues long. Here the CDR3 reads CASVGRGSGYEQYF. In DNA, the CDR3 is TGTGCCAGCGTTGGGCGGGGTTCGGGCTACGAGCAGTACTTC.

Of note for this clonotype: This could be a read error, since a much larger clone is one nucleotide away. The CDR3 region has the DNA TGCAGTGGTGAGGAAGCTGGGAATGAGCAGTCCTTC. Amino acids: CSGEEAGNEQSF. The rearrangement links TRBV20-1 to TRBJ2-1; no firm D call. This CDR3 is 12 amino acids long. In germline, CDR1 is DFQATT, CDR2 SNEGSKA (reference sequence).

This clonotype has a handful of counts. This sequence joins TRBV12-3 or TRBV12-4 and TRBJ1-3, with D tentatively TRBD1 (6 bases). Deletions cut 2 bases from V and 2 bases from J, with 10 bases between. The CDR3 runs 15 residues. The CDR3 sequence: CASSLNGGPGNTIYF. Here the CDR3 DNA reads TGTGCCAGCAGTTTAAATGGGGGGCCTGGAAACACCATATATTTT.

This clonotype came up many times. This rearrangement joins TRBV12-3 or TRBV12-4 to TRBJ2-7, with D unresolved. This CDR3 comprises 14 residues. The V end was cut by 1 base, the J end by 6 bases, with 13 bases between. Here the CDR3 reads CASSLVPKKGEQYF. CDR3 nucleotides: TGTGCCAGCAGTTTAGTGCCCAAGAAGGGCGAGCAGTACTTC.

The V gene is TRBV6-1, the J gene TRBJ2-3; D tentatively reads TRBD1 or TRBD2 (5 bases each). CDR3 size: 15 residues. With 6 bases removed from V and 0 bases from J, the gap between germline ends came to 13 bases. The V gene's germline CDR1 is MNHNS and CDR2 SASEGT. CDR3 coding DNA: TGTGCCAGCAGGAAAGGGACCTCTAGCACAGATACGCAGTATTTT. This sequence encodes CASRKGTSSTDTQYF.

This clonotype showed up many times. V gene TRBV20-1 combines with J gene TRBJ2-7, with D possibly called TRBD1 or TRBD2 (5 bases each). This CDR3 has 12 residues. CDR1 and CDR2 (germline): DFQATT, SNEGSKA (reference sequence). V lost 7 bases to trimming and J lost 4 bases, with 14 bases between them. In nucleotides, the CDR3 is TGCAGTGGGGGCGGGCCAGCTTACGAGCAGTACTTC. Protein sequence: CSGGGPAYEQYF.

The sample holds many counts of this clonotype. The chain has TRBV20-1 and TRBJ1-2; possibly TRBD1 for D (6 bases). Trimming left V 5 bases short and J 8 bases short, with 15 bases between. CDR3 length: 12 amino acids. Looked up from germline, CDR1 is DFQATT and CDR2 is SNEGSKA (reference sequence). The CDR3 coding sequence is TGCAGTGCTGCCCGGGACACCCCGGGCTACACCTTC. Translating it yields CSAARDTPGYTF.

For this clonotype: A much larger clonotype is one base distant, so this may be a read error. The chain carries TRBV27 and TRBJ1-1; TRBD1 matches at 7 bases. Germline V gene sequence: CDR1 MNHEY, CDR2 SMNVEV (reference sequence). The CDR3 extends over 15 amino acids. CDR3 protein: CASSNRGRSNAEAFF. As DNA, the CDR3 is TGTGCCAGCAGTAACAGGGGCCGATCGAACGCTGAAGCTTTCTTT.

This clonotype was counted a few times. The chain carries TRBV6-1 and TRBJ1-5; D is possibly TRBD1 (6 bases). V lost 2 bases and J lost 4, with 15 bases in between. This CDR3 has 16 residues. Germline V CDR1 and CDR2: MNHNS, SASEGT. The CDR3 here is CASSEWGRGANQPQHF. In DNA, the CDR3 is TGTGCCAGCAGTGAATGGGGACGGGGGGCTAATCAGCCCCAGCATTTT.

In DNA, the CDR3 is TGTGCCAGCAGCTTAAGGGAGGCATCAACCTCTGGAAACACCATATATTTT. It is translated as CASSLREASTSGNTIYF. The chain is built from TRBV7-2 and TRBJ1-3; D uncertain. Looked up from germline, CDR1 is SGHTA and CDR2 is FQGNSA. Trimming pared 2 bases from V and 0 bases from J, leaving 14 bases between. The CDR3 runs to 17 residues. The whole variable domain, remainder taken from reference TRBV7-2 and TRBJ1-3, is GAGVSQSPSNKVTEKGKDVELRCDPISGHTALYWYRQSLGQGLEFLIYFQGNSAPDKSGLPSDRFSAERTGGSVSTLTIQRTQQEDSAVYLCASSLREASTSGNTIYFGEGSWLTVV.

This clonotype has at least ten counts. The V call is TRBV5-1, the J call TRBJ2-1, with unresolved D. With 7 bases removed from V and 0 bases from J, the gap between germline ends came to 14 bases. Germline CDR1 is SGHRS and CDR2 is YFSETQ. This CDR3 has 15 residues. The CDR3 DNA is TGCGCCAGCTCCTCCGGGTTCAGCTCCTACAATGAGCAGTTCTTC. Encoded protein: CASSSGFSSYNEQFF.

In this sample, this clonotype turned up many times. The rearrangement joins TRBV20-1 to TRBJ2-4; 9 nucleotides align to TRBD1. The CDR3 has 16 residues. In germline, CDR1 is DFQATT, CDR2 SNEGSKA (reference sequence). V lost 0 bases to trimming and J lost 1 base; unmatched junction nucleotides: 4. The CDR3 coding sequence is TGCAGTGCTAGAGATAGTGGGACAGGGGCCAAAAACATTCAGTACTTC. The encoded protein is CSARDSGTGAKNIQYF.

V and J are TRBV20-1 and TRBJ2-1, with 10 bases fitting TRBD2. The V segment lost 2 bases and the J segment 0 bases; nucleotides outside the gene matches: 16. CDR3 length equals 20 residues. Germline V gene data show CDR1 as DFQATT and CDR2 as SNEGSKA (reference sequence). The CDR3 here is CSARLSRSSGGLSSYNEQFF. CDR3 sequence (DNA): TGCAGTGCTAGACTGAGTCGTAGTAGCGGGGGGCTCAGCTCCTACAATGAGCAGTTCTTC.

This chain joins TRBV20-1 and TRBJ1-2, with a possible D match to TRBD1 (5 bases). CDR1 and CDR2 (germline): DFQATT, SNEGSKA (reference sequence). V was pared by 4 bases and J by 4 bases, with 13 bases between. The CDR3 loop spans 13 amino acids. The CDR3 nucleotides read TGCAGTGCTATTATTGACAGACTCTATGGCTACACCTTC. Translating gives CSAIIDRLYGYTF.

This clonotype was picked up many times. The chain employs TRBV12-3 or TRBV12-4 and TRBJ1-5; 9 bases agree with TRBD1. V trimming: 4 bases; J trimming: 7 bases; junction bases outside the gene matches: 14. This CDR3 is built from 17 residues. Here the CDR3 reads CASSSLSGTGPVQPQHF. CDR3 DNA: TGTGCCAGCAGTTCCCTTAGTGGGACAGGGCCAGTACAGCCCCAGCATTTT.

The table lists this clonotype with a few counts. The chain joins TRBV4-1 to TRBJ1-5; a possible D gene is TRBD1 (6 bases). CDR1 is MGHRA, CDR2 YSYEKL, per germline. The V gene lost 4 bases and the J gene lost 3 bases, with 13 bases spanning the gap. The CDR3 loop spans 15 amino acids. The CDR3 loop reads CASSPRGQINQPQHF. CDR3 coding DNA: TGCGCCAGCAGCCCCCGAGGACAGATCAATCAGCCCCAGCATTTT.

The chain uses TRBV11-2 and TRBJ2-1; perhaps TRBD2 as D (7 bases). V was shortened by 0 bases and J by 7 bases, with 10 bases between the two germline ends. The CDR3 loop spans 14 amino acids. Germline V lookup: CDR1 SGHAT, CDR2 FQNNGV. The CDR3 spells CASSLERGGNEQFF. Here the CDR3 DNA reads TGTGCCAGCAGCTTAGAAAGGGGGGGGAATGAGCAGTTCTTC.

The rearrangement joins TRBV6-6 to TRBJ2-7, with TRBD1 matching 8 bases. This CDR3 has 12 residues. Trimming cost V 6 bases and J 2 bases; bases outside gene matches: 0. Per the germline V gene, CDR1 is MNHNY and CDR2 is SVGAGI (reference sequence). DNA for the CDR3: TGTGCCAGCAGACAGGGGGCCTACGAGCAGTACTTC. Protein product: CASRQGAYEQYF.

This clonotype occurred many times. The rearrangement uses TRBV7-2 and TRBJ2-3, with 11 bases lining up with TRBD2. Trimming took 1 base from V and 6 from J; bases not matched to a gene: 9. Germline CDR1 SGHTA, CDR2 FQGNSA. The CDR3 consists of 17 residues. The CDR3 nucleotides are TGTGCCAGCAGCTTAGGGTGGGAGACTAGCGGGACGGATACGCAGTATTTT. It codes for CASSLGWETSGTDTQYF.

The gene calls are TRBV5-1 and TRBJ2-7; 9 nucleotides match TRBD1. Trimming cost V 0 bases and J 3 bases; bases outside gene matches: 1. CDR3 size: 14 residues. Germline loops: CDR1 SGHRS, CDR2 YFSETQ. CDR3: CASSLGDRVYEQYF. In DNA form, the CDR3 reads TGCGCCAGCAGCTTGGGGGACAGGGTCTACGAGCAGTACTTC.

This clonotype was observed a handful of times. This chain uses TRBV4-2 with TRBJ1-3, with 8 bases matching TRBD1. The germline V gene encodes CDR1 LGHNA and CDR2 YNFKEQ. J was trimmed by 14 bases and V by 2 bases; bases with no gene match: 8. This CDR3 contains 13 residues. The DNA for the CDR3 is TGTGCCAGCAGCCAAACACCGGGACAGGCTGTATATTTT. This sequence encodes CASSQTPGQAVYF.